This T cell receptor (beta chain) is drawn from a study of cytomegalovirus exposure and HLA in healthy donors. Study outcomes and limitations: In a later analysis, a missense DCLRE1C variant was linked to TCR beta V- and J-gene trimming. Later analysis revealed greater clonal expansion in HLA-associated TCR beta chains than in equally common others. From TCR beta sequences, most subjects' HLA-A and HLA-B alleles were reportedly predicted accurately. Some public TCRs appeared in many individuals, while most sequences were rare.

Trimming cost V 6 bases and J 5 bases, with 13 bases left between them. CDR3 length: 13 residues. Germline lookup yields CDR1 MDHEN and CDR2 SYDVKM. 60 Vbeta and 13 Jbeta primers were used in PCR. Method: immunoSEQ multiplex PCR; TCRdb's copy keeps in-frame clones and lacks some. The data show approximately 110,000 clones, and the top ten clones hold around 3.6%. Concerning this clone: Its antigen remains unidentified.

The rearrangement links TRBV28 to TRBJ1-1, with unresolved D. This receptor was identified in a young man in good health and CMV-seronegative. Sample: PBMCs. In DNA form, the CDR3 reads TGTGCCAGCAGAACTATGGGTGGTACTGAAGCTTTCTTT. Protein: CASRTMGGTEAFF. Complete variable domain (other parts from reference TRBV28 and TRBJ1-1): DVKVTQSSRYLVKRTGEKVFLECVQDMDHENMFWYRQDPGLGLRLIYFSYDVKMKEKGDIPEGYSVSREKKERFSLILESASTNQTSMYLCASRTMGGTEAFFGQGTRLTVV.